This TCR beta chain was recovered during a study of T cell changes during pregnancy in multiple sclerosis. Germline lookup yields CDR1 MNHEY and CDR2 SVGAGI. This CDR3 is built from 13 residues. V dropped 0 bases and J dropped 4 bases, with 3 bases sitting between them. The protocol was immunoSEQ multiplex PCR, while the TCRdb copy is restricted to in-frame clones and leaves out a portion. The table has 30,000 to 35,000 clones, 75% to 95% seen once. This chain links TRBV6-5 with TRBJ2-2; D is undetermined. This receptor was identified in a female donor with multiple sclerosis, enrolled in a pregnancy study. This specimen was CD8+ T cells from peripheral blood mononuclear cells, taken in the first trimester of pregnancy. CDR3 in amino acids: CASSYSVTGELFF. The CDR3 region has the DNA TGTGCCAGCAGTTACTCCGTCACCGGGGAGCTGTTTTTT.